A selection of T cell receptor beta chains follows, all from one sample in a study of response to subunit inactivated influenza vaccine. TCRdb reanalysed the RT-PCR reads using MiXCR and keeps one entry per CDR3 protein. The table records 430,000 or so distinct CDR3 sequences, approximately 11% of them present only once. Sequencing was performed on PBMCs from blood, taken roughly 48 days after vaccination. These receptors came from a man aged 45-65 years who received an inactivated influenza vaccine. Both conserved end residues are part of each CDR3. A D gene is named only where the DNA matches it firmly. Not every row has a clone size; where given, it reads once, few, many or a size class.

abundance: few; j_gene: TRBJ2-1; d_gene: NA; v_gene: TRBV24-1; CDR3nt: TGTGCCACCAGTGATCCCGGGAGTTACAATGAGCAGTTCTTC; CDR3aa: CATSDPGSYNEQFF
abundance: few; j_gene: TRBJ2-7; d_gene: NA; v_gene: TRBV12-3/TRBV12-4; CDR3nt: TGTGCCAGCAGTTTAGGGCGGGCCCGGGTCGAGCAGTACTTC; CDR3aa: CASSLGRARVEQYF
abundance: few; j_gene: TRBJ2-1; d_gene: TRBD1; v_gene: TRBV11-3; CDR3nt: TGTGCCAGCAGTCCTAGAAGTGGGACAGGGATTAATGAGCAGTTCTTC; CDR3aa: CASSPRSGTGINEQFF
abundance: many; j_gene: TRBJ2-3; d_gene: TRBD2; v_gene: TRBV9; CDR3nt: TGTGCCAGCAGCGTAGATTTCGGGACTAGCGGGGTGACAAGCACAGATACGCAGTATTTT; CDR3aa: CASSVDFGTSGVTSTDTQYF
abundance: NA; j_gene: TRBJ2-7; d_gene: NA; v_gene: TRBV2; CDR3nt: TGTGCCAGCACCCAAGGGGGGCGGGAGACGTACGAGCAGTACTTC; CDR3aa: CASTQGGRETYEQYF
abundance: many; j_gene: TRBJ2-7; d_gene: NA; v_gene: TRBV5-1; CDR3nt: TGCGCCAGCAGCTTATCGATGGGCGGCTACGAGCAGTACTTC; CDR3aa: CASSLSMGGYEQYF
abundance: NA; j_gene: TRBJ2-2; d_gene: NA; v_gene: TRBV6-2/TRBV6-3; CDR3nt: TGTGCCAGCAACCGGGACTCCCCTAAGGCCGGGGAGCTGTTTTTT; CDR3aa: CASNRDSPKAGELFF
abundance: many; j_gene: TRBJ2-7; d_gene: NA; v_gene: TRBV11-2; CDR3nt: TGTGCCAGCAGCTTAGGTGGGCTGGACGAGCAGTACTTC; CDR3aa: CASSLGGLDEQYF
abundance: few; j_gene: TRBJ2-3; d_gene: TRBD2; v_gene: TRBV6-2/TRBV6-3; CDR3nt: TGTGCCAGCAGCCCAACCACTAGCGGGAGAGCCAGTACGCAGTATTTT; CDR3aa: CASSPTTSGRASTQYF
abundance: few; j_gene: TRBJ2-5; d_gene: TRBD2; v_gene: TRBV7-3; CDR3nt: TGTGCCAGCAGTTCCAGCGGGAGGCTCCAAGAGACCCAGTACTTC; CDR3aa: CASSSSGRLQETQYF
abundance: NA; j_gene: TRBJ1-4; d_gene: NA; v_gene: TRBV3-1; CDR3nt: TGTGCCAGCAGCCTCCGTGTGGGGCTGGGCGAAAAACTGGTTTTT; CDR3aa: CASSLRVGLGEKLVF
abundance: many; j_gene: TRBJ1-1; d_gene: NA; v_gene: TRBV6-5; CDR3nt: TGTGCCACCCAATGGGGGAACACTGAAGCTTTCTTT; CDR3aa: CATQWGNTEAFF
abundance: NA; j_gene: TRBJ2-5; d_gene: TRBD2; v_gene: TRBV12-3/TRBV12-4; CDR3nt: TGTGCCAGCAGCGCCGGGACTAGCGGGGGTACGAAAGAGACCCAGTACTTC; CDR3aa: CASSAGTSGGTKETQYF
abundance: many; j_gene: TRBJ2-1; d_gene: TRBD1; v_gene: TRBV12-3/TRBV12-4; CDR3nt: TGTGCCAGCAGTTTGACCGGGGACAGCGATGAGCAGTTCTTC; CDR3aa: CASSLTGDSDEQFF
abundance: NA; j_gene: TRBJ2-5; d_gene: NA; v_gene: TRBV10-3; CDR3nt: TGTGCCATCAGTGCAAGTGAGGAAGAGACCCAGTACTTC; CDR3aa: CAISASEEETQYF
abundance: NA; j_gene: TRBJ2-7; d_gene: TRBD2; v_gene: TRBV4-2; CDR3nt: TGTGCCAGCAGCCCCCGGGAGGACCGGGCCTACGAGCAGTACTTC; CDR3aa: CASSPREDRAYEQYF
abundance: many; j_gene: TRBJ1-2; d_gene: NA; v_gene: TRBV11-2; CDR3nt: TGTGCCAGCAGCTTAGAACCTCGGACGGACTATGGCTACACCTTC; CDR3aa: CASSLEPRTDYGYTF
abundance: NA; j_gene: TRBJ2-6; d_gene: NA; v_gene: TRBV27; CDR3nt: TGTGCCAGCAGTTCGAGGACGGGTCTAGGGGCCAACGTCCTGACTTTC; CDR3aa: CASSSRTGLGANVLTF
abundance: few; j_gene: TRBJ2-1; d_gene: NA; v_gene: TRBV7-2; CDR3nt: TGTGCCAGCAGCTTAGCCCCCGGGTGGAATGAGCAGTTCTTC; CDR3aa: CASSLAPGWNEQFF
abundance: many; j_gene: TRBJ2-2; d_gene: NA; v_gene: TRBV7-9; CDR3nt: TGTGCCAGCAGCTTTGGGAACACCGGGGAGCTGTTTTTT; CDR3aa: CASSFGNTGELFF
abundance: NA; j_gene: TRBJ2-2; d_gene: TRBD1; v_gene: TRBV24-1; CDR3nt: TGTGCCACCAGTGATTTCCCGGACAGGTCGAACACCGGGGAGCTGTTTTTT; CDR3aa: CATSDFPDRSNTGELFF
abundance: NA; j_gene: TRBJ2-1; d_gene: NA; v_gene: TRBV5-1; CDR3nt: TGCGTCAGCAGCTTGGTGAGGGGGTCCGGCTACAATGAGCAGTTCTTC; CDR3aa: CVSSLVRGSGYNEQFF
abundance: few; j_gene: TRBJ1-1; d_gene: NA; v_gene: TRBV7-9; CDR3nt: TGTGCCAGCAGCTTACCGGCCACCAGGGGAATGAACACTGAAGCTTTCTTT; CDR3aa: CASSLPATRGMNTEAFF
abundance: few; j_gene: TRBJ2-7; d_gene: NA; v_gene: TRBV28; CDR3nt: TGTGCCAGCGGAACCGCAAGGACAACTTTGGCCTACGAGCAGTACTTC; CDR3aa: CASGTARTTLAYEQYF
abundance: NA; j_gene: TRBJ2-5; d_gene: TRBD2; v_gene: TRBV28; CDR3nt: TGTGCCAGCAGTACCGAGGGGCCGGGACTAGCGGGGGATGAGACCCAGTACTTC; CDR3aa: CASSTEGPGLAGDETQYF
abundance: NA; j_gene: TRBJ2-7; d_gene: TRBD2; v_gene: TRBV27; CDR3nt: TGTGCCAGCAGTTTCCTTGCGGGGGGGACCGAGCAGTACTTC; CDR3aa: CASSFLAGGTEQYF
abundance: NA; j_gene: TRBJ2-3; d_gene: NA; v_gene: TRBV7-9; CDR3nt: TGTGCCAGCAGCTATCTAGGTCTGGGCACAGATACGCAGTATTTT; CDR3aa: CASSYLGLGTDTQYF
abundance: NA; j_gene: TRBJ2-2; d_gene: NA; v_gene: TRBV18; CDR3nt: TGTGCCAGCTCACCACCGAGGATCGCGTGGCCCCCCCCGACAAACACCGGGGAGCTGTTTTTT; CDR3aa: CASSPPRIAWPPPTNTGELFF
abundance: many; j_gene: TRBJ2-2; d_gene: NA; v_gene: TRBV5-1; CDR3nt: TGCGCCAGCAGCTTGGTAGCAGGGGCCACCGGGGAGCTGTTTTTT; CDR3aa: CASSLVAGATGELFF
abundance: NA; j_gene: TRBJ2-5; d_gene: NA; v_gene: TRBV25-1; CDR3nt: TGTGCCAGCAGTGTTCTAGGAACCCAAGAGGCCCAGTACTTC; CDR3aa: CASSVLGTQEAQYF
abundance: NA; j_gene: TRBJ2-2; d_gene: NA; v_gene: TRBV3-1; CDR3nt: TGTGCCAGCAGCCTCAGGAGGAACACCGGGGAGCTGTTTTTT; CDR3aa: CASSLRRNTGELFF
abundance: many; j_gene: TRBJ1-2; d_gene: NA; v_gene: TRBV6-1; CDR3nt: TGTGCCAGCAATGACGGGTCCTACGGAGCTCCTGGTGGCTACACCTTC; CDR3aa: CASNDGSYGAPGGYTF
abundance: NA; j_gene: TRBJ1-1; d_gene: NA; v_gene: TRBV29-1; CDR3nt: TGCAGCGCCAGGACAGTGGCCCTGAACACTGAAGCTTTCTTT; CDR3aa: CSARTVALNTEAFF
abundance: NA; j_gene: TRBJ1-5; d_gene: TRBD1; v_gene: TRBV6-5; CDR3nt: TGTGCCAGCAGTTACCGGGACAGCCTACGTAGCAATCAGCCCCAGCATTTT; CDR3aa: CASSYRDSLRSNQPQHF
abundance: NA; j_gene: TRBJ2-7; d_gene: TRBD2; v_gene: TRBV10-3; CDR3nt: TGTGCCATCAGGAAAGGGACTAGCGGGACTGAGGAGCAGTACTTC; CDR3aa: CAIRKGTSGTEEQYF
abundance: many; j_gene: TRBJ1-2; d_gene: NA; v_gene: TRBV6-1; CDR3nt: TGTGCCAGCAGTCGGACCGGGGAGACCAACTATGGCTACACCTTC; CDR3aa: CASSRTGETNYGYTF
abundance: few; j_gene: TRBJ2-5; d_gene: TRBD2; v_gene: TRBV27; CDR3nt: TGTGCCAGCAGTCCGCTAGCGGGAGTCCAAGAGACCCAGTACTTC; CDR3aa: CASSPLAGVQETQYF